This T cell receptor beta chain was identified in a study of beta chain features in type 1 diabetes (dated 2018 in TCRdb). About the investigation overall: Mean age, gender distribution, total cell number and subset yield did not differ between patients and healthy donors. A total of about 100,000,000 sorted cells were examined across all samples, and RNA yield correlated strongly with the number of cells per subset. The study compared the TCRB repertoires of sorted circulating CD4+ T cell subsets in recently diagnosed type 1 diabetes patients with those in matched healthy donors. Regulatory and stem cell-like memory subsets were obtained from only 8 patients and roughly 8 healthy donors, while naive and central memory subsets were obtained from all 30 or so donors. Overall results and qualifications from the work: Because small numbers of individuals were included in the HLA sub-analyses, any influence of HLA type on TCRB rearrangement was left unresolved. Shorter templates might have been favored by PCR, but patient and control samples were amplified and corrected together, so both groups would have been affected equally by any skew. Patients with type 1 diabetes made fewer insertions and deleted more nucleotides at VDJ recombination sites, implying thymic rearrangement abnormalities. Because cDNA was sequenced instead of genomic DNA, activated cells with high expression could be over-represented, although the groups did not differ in activation or CD3 levels. In all four CD4+ subsets, TCRB CDR3 length was moderately but significantly shorter in type 1 diabetes patients. Naive, central memory and regulatory TCRB repertoires appeared more similar among patients than among healthy donors.

All of the isolated RNA was reverse transcribed with the High Capacity cDNA Reverse Transcription Kit, so expressed TCRB transcripts were sequenced. Deep immunoSEQ sequencing was performed on naive, central memory and regulatory T cell samples, with an average of around 3.4 million total reads per sample. Sorted cells were lysed in RLT buffer, and RNA was extracted using DNase-treated RNeasy Micro or Mini kits according to cell number. Each cell subset was processed on its own to prevent cross-contamination, while patient and healthy donor samples were processed together. The immunoSEQ multiplex PCR was used to amplify TCRB sequences from cDNA, generating 87-bp fragments that spanned the CDR3 region. Amplicons were sequenced on the Illumina HiSeq platform. In the authors' own workflow: PCR bias was corrected computationally using synthetic template baselines, and reads within Hamming distance 2 were collapsed, with unmergeable singletons discarded. Reads were aligned against IMGT to assign V, D and J genes, CDR3 length and insertions or deletions at six rearrangement sites. Clonotype counts were normalized to sorted cell number within each subset before computing true diversity and Gini coefficients with the tcR R package. The overlap coefficient, calculated on TCRB nucleotide sequences, was used to measure repertoire sharing. Imported from immuneACCESS, the table was reduced by TCRdb to in-frame sequences with V and J called. These copies leave out some clones; in studies compared against another copy, an unresolved V gene accounts for under half, and the cause of the remainder is not known. That table is the source of V, J and clone size, and D and trimming were worked out from the DNA. The sample contains about 150,000 clones, 11% of them found a single time. Jointly, the top ten make up roughly 2% of the sample.

As concerns this clone: It has no known antigen specificity. Base qualities were left out, and no much larger clone turns up one base away.

Each donor gave one peripheral blood draw, averaging approximately 120 mL, which was collected into heparinised tubes. A BD FACSAria II was used to sort naive, central memory, regulatory and stem cell-like memory CD4+ T cells with a panel that included CD45RO, CCR7, CD25, CD127, CD95 and CD27. Purity was above 98% for every sorted population. Right away, PBMCs were isolated by Lymphoprep density gradient centrifugation and were stained directly, with no culture step. So that batch effects would be minimized, each experiment stained and sorted samples in pairs, pairing one healthy donor with one patient. The clonotype was recovered from a young man in good health. The sequenced sample consisted of central memory CD4+ T cells from blood.

The CDR3 region has the sequence CASSSSLVDTQYF. The DNA reads as follows: TGTGCCAGCAGCTCCTCCCTGGTAGATACGCAGTATTTT. This sequence uses TRBV7-3 and TRBJ2-3; no D gene can be assigned with confidence. Taken from the germline V gene, the CDR1 and CDR2 loops are SGHTA and FQGTGA. Between the V and J ends, shortened by 4 bases and 5 bases respectively, the junction contains 10 bases. The CDR3 starts with the cysteine, ends with the phenylalanine, and has 13 residues. Just the 39-base CDR3 DNA is kept, in frame starting at base 1.